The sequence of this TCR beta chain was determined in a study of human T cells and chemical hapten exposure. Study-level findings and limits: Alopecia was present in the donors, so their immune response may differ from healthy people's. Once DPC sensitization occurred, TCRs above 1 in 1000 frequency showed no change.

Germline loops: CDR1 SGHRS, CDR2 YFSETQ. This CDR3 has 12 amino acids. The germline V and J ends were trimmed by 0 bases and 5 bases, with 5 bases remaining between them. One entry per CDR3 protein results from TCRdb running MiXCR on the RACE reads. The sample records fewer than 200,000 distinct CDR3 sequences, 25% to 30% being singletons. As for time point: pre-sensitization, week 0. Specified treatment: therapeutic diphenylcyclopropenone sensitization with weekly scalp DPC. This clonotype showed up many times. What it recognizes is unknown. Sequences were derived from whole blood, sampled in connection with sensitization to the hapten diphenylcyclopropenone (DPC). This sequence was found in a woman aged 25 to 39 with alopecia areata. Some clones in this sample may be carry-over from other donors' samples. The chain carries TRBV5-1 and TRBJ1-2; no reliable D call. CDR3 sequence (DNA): TGCGCCAGCAGCTTGGGAGTTTATGGCTACACCTTC. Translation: CASSLGVYGYTF.